Reported below is one T cell receptor (beta chain). This sample is drawn from a study of technical replicates of blood from a handful of donors. Trimming took 6 bases from V and 5 from J, leaving 17 bases between them. The germline V gene has CDR1 MDHEN and CDR2 SYDVKM. CDR3 size: 15 residues. Repertoires were generated with immunoSEQ multiplex PCR, while TCRdb's copy carries only in-frame clones and drops some. The repertoire has 75,000 to 95,000 clones, about 94% of them found once; the top ten carry approximately 0.39%. The clonotype originates from a human donor in good health. The V and J genes are TRBV28 and TRBJ2-1, with D unresolved. Sequenced sample: T cells isolated from PBMCs. This chain's CDR3 is CASRATTGKNNEQFF. In nucleotides, the CDR3 is TGTGCCAGCAGGGCGACAACCGGCAAAAACAATGAGCAGTTCTTC.